These 2 T cell receptor beta chains share one sample of origin, sequenced in a study of blood T cell repertoires in COVID-19. The assay was immunoSEQ multiplex PCR, and TCRdb's table has in-frame clones only and misses some. The table records about 170,000 clones, about 86% of them present only once. The sample taken for sequencing was peripheral blood. Receptors originate from a woman aged 55 to 70 with COVID-19, enrolled during active disease.

J is TRBJ2-2 and V is TRBV15; TRBD2 matches at 11 bases. V gave up 4 bases and J gave up 2 bases; unmatched junction bases: 3. The CDR3 has 16 residues. CDR1 and CDR2 from the germline V gene are LNHNV and YYDKDF (reference sequence). The CDR3 loop is CATSTGLAANTGELFF. The CDR3 nucleotides are TGTGCCACCAGCACGGGACTAGCGGCTAACACCGGGGAGCTGTTTTTT.

Here the CDR3 reads CSVDVASAGEGTGELFF. For the CDR3, the DNA is TGCAGCGTTGACGTGGCCTCAGCGGGAGAGGGCACCGGGGAGCTGTTTTTT. The rearrangement joins TRBV29-1 to TRBJ2-2; 8 nucleotides agree with TRBD2. V lost 3 bases, J lost 4 bases, and 13 bases stayed unmatched. This CDR3 comprises 17 residues. Germline V gives CDR1 SQVTM, CDR2 ANQGSEA.